This T cell receptor beta chain was captured by sequencing in a study of T cells in localized non-small cell lung cancer. The CDR3 is 11 amino acids. In germline, CDR1 is MNHEY, CDR2 SVGAGI. V was cut by 7 bases and J by 1 base, with 5 bases left in between. As concerns this clone: The sample carries other DNA sequences with the same CDR3.

Assay: immunoSEQ multiplex PCR; the TCRdb copy retains only in-frame clones and omits some. The data hold some 71,000 clones, with around four fifths observed a single time. The J gene is TRBJ2-7, the V gene TRBV6-5; D is uncertain. Source: peripheral blood, taken before any cancer treatment. The TCR sequence derives from a female donor older than 55 with stage I lung adenocarcinoma. CDR3 nucleotides: TGTGCCAGCAAGGATTCCTACGAGCAGTACTTC. Its protein product is CASKDSYEQYF.